This entry concerns a single T cell receptor (beta chain). The investigators made TCR beta cDNA from 500 ng total RNA, using a constant-region primer. Three nested multiplex PCR rounds of slightly modified ARM-PCR generated TCR beta libraries. The first two PCR rounds used TRBV1-TRBV30 forward primers with a C-beta reverse primer, nine to ten cycles each. From the multiplex PCR reads, TCRdb called clonotypes with MiXCR, one entry per CDR3 protein. The table lists about 100,000 distinct CDR3 sequences, roughly 70% of them singletons. These data belong to a study of tumor-infiltrating lymphocytes in primary liver carcinoma. From germline, CDR1 is SGHAT and CDR2 FQNNGV. The ends were cut back, 5 bases at V and 7 bases at J, with 9 bases in the middle. This CDR3 region has 11 residues. Bulk tissue was left unsorted, and RNA and DNA were co-extracted from roughly 20-30 mg of it. Surgical resection was used to treat these primary liver carcinoma patients.

The sequenced sample consisted of tumor-adjacent normal liver tissue. The J gene is TRBJ2-7, the V gene TRBV11-2; D not certain. The receptor was isolated from a man in his forties or fifties with primary liver carcinoma and hepatitis B virus infection. This CDR3 is CASSQDSEQYF. CDR3 bases: TGTGCCAGCAGCCAAGACTCAGAGCAGTACTTC.